A single sample gave rise to the 24 T cell receptor beta chains below, sequenced in a study of T cells after yellow fever vaccination. TCRdb recomputed calls from the 5' RACE reads with MiXCR, one row per CDR3 protein. Among 340,000 or so distinct CDR3 sequences listed, 12% were seen once. The input for sequencing was CD4+ T cells sorted from PBMCs, taken 15 days after the yellow fever booster vaccination. Receptors originate from a man aged 18 to 35 who received the YFV17D yellow fever vaccine.

This clonotype appeared a few times. The rearrangement joins TRBV6-5 to TRBJ2-3; no clear D. The length of the CDR3 is 14 residues. Germline V gene lookup returns CDR1 MNHEY and CDR2 SVGAGI. V shed 11 bases and J shed 0 bases, with 15 bases lying between them. CDR3: CAAMSRYSTDTQYF. CDR3 bases: TGTGCCGCCATGTCCAGATATAGCACAGATACGCAGTATTTT.

This chain links TRBV4-1 with TRBJ1-3; D not certain. The CDR3 is 19 amino acids. Per germline, CDR1 MGHRA and CDR2 YSYEKL. V lost 0 bases and J lost 1, with 19 bases in between. The CDR3 region is CASSQEARAQKLSGNTIYF. CDR3 bases: TGCGCCAGCAGCCAAGAGGCTAGGGCACAGAAGCTTTCTGGAAACACCATATATTTT.

This clonotype was recorded many times. CDR3 amino acids: CASSLDRVSYEQYF. DNA for the CDR3: TGTGCCAGCAGCTTGGACAGGGTATCCTACGAGCAGTACTTC. The rearrangement links TRBV7-8 to TRBJ2-7; 8 nucleotides agree with TRBD1. CDR3 size: 14 residues. CDR1 is SGHVS, CDR2 FQNEAQ, per germline. V was pared by 3 bases and J by 1 base, with 2 bases of the junction left unmatched.

V and J are TRBV6-5 and TRBJ2-5, with 15 bases that match TRBD2. CDR3 size: 18 residues. The J segment lost 3 bases and the V segment lost 6 bases, leaving 11 bases of the junction unmatched. Germline V lookup: CDR1 MNHEY, CDR2 SVGAGI. CDR3 DNA sequence: TGTGCCAGCAGAAACGGGGGACTAGCGGGGGGTCAAAAAGAGACCCAGTACTTC. Protein product: CASRNGGLAGGQKETQYF.

This clonotype was seen a handful of times. This chain connects TRBV18 to TRBJ2-7, with D perhaps assigned TRBD1 or TRBD2 (5 bases each). The CDR3 sequence is 13 residues long. Looked up from germline, CDR1 is KGHSH and CDR2 is LQKENI. V was shortened by 2 bases and J by 7 bases, with 12 bases between the two germline ends. The CDR3 sequence: CASSPSDTREQYV. CDR3 sequence (DNA): TGTGCCAGCTCACCATCGGACACTAGGGAGCAGTACGTC.

This clonotype was detected a few times. This rearrangement joins TRBV6-2 or TRBV6-3 to TRBJ2-7; D perhaps matches TRBD1 (5 bases). Trimming removed 4 bases at V and 6 bases at J, with 10 bases between. The CDR3 covers 12 residues. Germline-derived CDR1 and CDR2 are MNHEY and SVGEGT. CDR3 protein: CASSLQGTEQYV. As DNA, the CDR3 is TGTGCCAGCAGTTTGCAGGGAACCGAGCAGTACGTC.

In this sample, this clonotype turned up a few times. The chain carries TRBV19 and TRBJ1-1; no firm D call. Trimming left V 8 bases short and J 1 base short, with 11 bases between. CDR3 length: 13 amino acids. Germline CDR1 is LNHDA and CDR2 is SQIVND (reference sequence). The chain's CDR3 is CASGERANTEAFF. In nucleotides, the CDR3 is TGTGCCAGTGGGGAAAGGGCGAACACTGAAGCTTTCTTT. Supplemented by reference TRBV19 and TRBJ1-1, the full variable domain reads DGGITQSPKYLFRKEGQNVTLSCEQNLNHDAMYWYRQDPGQGLRLIYYSQIVNDFQKGDIAEGYSVSREKKESFPLTVTSAQKNPTAFYLCASGERANTEAFFGQGTRLTVV.

J is TRBJ1-2 and V is TRBV10-3; the D gene is possibly TRBD1 (6 bases). CDR3 length: 14 residues. Germline-derived CDR1 and CDR2 are ENHRY and SYGVKD. V dropped 5 bases and J dropped 7 bases, with 17 bases sitting between them. The CDR3 here is CAISSQGGGSGYTF. In DNA, the CDR3 is TGTGCCATCAGTTCCCAGGGAGGGGGAAGTGGCTACACCTTC.

The chain combines TRBV7-9 with TRBJ2-5, with D perhaps TRBD1 or TRBD2 (5 bases each). V was cut by 5 bases and J by 4 bases, with 17 bases left in between. Germline V gives CDR1 SEHNR, CDR2 FQNEAQ (reference sequence). The CDR3 is 15 residues long. The CDR3 DNA follows: TGTGCCAGCAGCCTCGGGGAGACAGAACTAGAGACCCAGTACTTC. This codes for CASSLGETELETQYF.

The rearrangement links TRBV6-5 to TRBJ2-5, with D tentatively TRBD2 (7 bases). The CDR3 runs to 16 residues. The V gene's germline CDR1 is MNHEY and CDR2 SVGAGI. V gave up 2 bases and J gave up 5 bases, with 18 bases separating them. CDR3 bases: TGTGCCAGCAGTTACCGGCCGGGGGGCTCCCCCGAGACCCAGTACTTC. It translates to CASSYRPGGSPETQYF.

This clonotype has only a few counts. The rearrangement links TRBV15 to TRBJ2-7; TRBD2 agrees at 7 bases. Germline V CDR1 and CDR2: LNHNV, YYDKDF (reference sequence). J was trimmed by 2 bases and V by 6 bases; bases with no gene match: 7. The CDR3 spans 14 residues. DNA of the CDR3: TGTGCCACCAGTTCTCTAGCGGCCACCTACGAGCAGTACTTC. Its translation is CATSSLAATYEQYF. Based on the CDR3 plus reference TRBV15 and TRBJ2-7, the full variable domain is DAMVIQNPRYQVTQFGKPVTLSCSQTLNHNVMYWYQQKSSQAPKLLFHYYDKDFNNEADTPDNFQSRRPNTSFCFLDIRSPGLGDTAMYLCATSSLAATYEQYFGPGTRLTVT.

The rearrangement joins TRBV29-1 to TRBJ1-1, with D hard to call. Between the trimmed V and J ends, which lost 5 bases and 3 bases, there was a span of 7 bases. The CDR3 has 11 amino acids. Germline loops: CDR1 SQVTM, CDR2 ANQGSEA. CDR3 region: CSVKAYTEAFF. The CDR3 DNA reads as TGCAGCGTTAAGGCTTACACTGAAGCTTTCTTT.

This clonotype occurred a few times. The V call is TRBV12-3 or TRBV12-4, the J call TRBJ1-5; 8 positions agree with TRBD1. The CDR3 covers 17 residues. V gave up 6 bases and J gave up 1 base; unmatched junction bases: 11. CDR3 protein: CASSYWTGTGSNQPQHF. The DNA for the CDR3 is TGTGCCAGCAGCTACTGGACAGGGACAGGAAGCAATCAGCCCCAGCATTTT.

This clonotype turned up a few times. The chain combines TRBV18 with TRBJ1-4; 8 positions agree with TRBD1. Germline CDR1 reads KGHSH; CDR2 reads LQKENI. Trimming took 2 bases from V and 8 from J; bases not matched to a gene: 7. CDR3 size: 15 residues. The CDR3 loop reads CASSPAGQVGEKLFF. The CDR3 nucleotides are TGTGCCAGCTCACCAGCGGGACAGGTCGGAGAAAAACTGTTTTTT.

The rearrangement links TRBV15 to TRBJ2-7, with a tentative D call TRBD1 (5 bases). The CDR3 contains 15 residues. CDR1 LNHNV and CDR2 YYDKDF come from the germline V gene (reference sequence). Trimming removed 6 bases at V and 9 bases at J, with 24 bases between. CDR3 region: CATRGAGRVVRGQYV. The CDR3 DNA reads TGTGCCACCAGAGGAGCCGGCAGGGTGGTACGAGGGCAGTACGTC.

Only a few counts were recorded for this clonotype. This chain links TRBV7-3 with TRBJ1-3; D is undetermined. V lost 1 base and J lost 5, with 18 bases in between. Germline values: CDR1 SGHTA, CDR2 FQGTGA. The CDR3 length is 17 residues. CDR3 protein: CASSLSMQARVRNTIYF. In DNA, the CDR3 is TGTGCCAGCAGCTTAAGCATGCAGGCGCGGGTTCGAAACACCATATATTTT.

This chain links TRBV5-1 with TRBJ2-7; D possibly matches TRBD1 or TRBD2 (5 bases each). There are 14 residues in the CDR3. From germline, CDR1 is SGHRS and CDR2 YFSETQ. The V and J ends lost 0 bases and 9 bases respectively, with 16 bases between them. CDR3 sequence: CASSLAGTDTGQYF. DNA of the CDR3: TGCGCCAGCAGCTTGGCCGGGACGGACACCGGGCAGTACTTC.

This clonotype was seen a single time. Germline is not matched at one junction end, which may reflect a read error. This chain connects TRBV18 to TRBJ2-1; 10 bases map to TRBD1. Per the germline V gene, CDR1 is KGHSH and CDR2 is LQKENI. CDR3 length: 14 amino acids. CDR3 sequence reads: CSSIRDRGFNEQFF. The CDR3, as DNA: TGTTCCAGCATCCGGGACAGGGGTTTCAATGAGCAGTTCTTC.

V gene TRBV7-2 combines with J gene TRBJ2-2; D call uncertain. The CDR3 consists of 12 residues. Between the trimmed V and J ends, which lost 3 bases and 4 bases, there was a span of 3 bases. CDR1 and CDR2 from the germline V gene are SGHTA and FQGNSA. The CDR3 loop is CASSLVTGELFF. The CDR3 region has the DNA TGTGCCAGCAGCTTGGTCACCGGGGAGCTGTTTTTT.

This clonotype was seen ten or more times. The rearrangement joins TRBV2 to TRBJ1-1; no definite D call. This CDR3 has 13 residues. CDR1 and CDR2 from the germline V gene are SNHLY and FYNNEI. Trimming pared 4 bases from V and 1 base from J, leaving 7 bases between. Here the CDR3 reads CASSVVENTEAFF. The CDR3 DNA reads TGTGCCAGCAGTGTGGTAGAGAACACTGAAGCTTTCTTT.

This clonotype occurred a few times. The V gene is TRBV18, the J gene TRBJ2-5, with D perhaps TRBD2 (5 bases). CDR1 is KGHSH, CDR2 LQKENI, per germline. Trimming removed 4 bases at V and 6 bases at J, with 12 bases between. CDR3 size: 13 residues. CDR3 sequence reads: CASSLEGTQTQYF. CDR3 coding DNA: TGTGCCAGCTCACTCGAGGGTACCCAGACCCAGTACTTC. Together with reference TRBV18 and TRBJ2-5, the CDR3 gives the full variable domain: NAGVMQNPRHLVRRRGQEARLRCSPMKGHSHVYWYRQLPEEGLKFMVYLQKENIIDESGMPKERFSAEFPKEGPSILRIQQVVRGDSAAYFCASSLEGTQTQYFGPGTRLLVL.

This clonotype has a handful of counts. The chain recombines TRBV6-1 with TRBJ1-1; TRBD1 might be the D (6 bases). CDR3 length: 13 amino acids. Deletions cut 6 bases from V and 6 bases from J, with 14 bases between. The germline gives CDR1 MNHNS, CDR2 SASEGT. The CDR3 region has the DNA TGTGCCAGCAGGGCACGGGGGGCCGCTGAAGCTTTCTTT. Translating gives CASRARGAAEAFF.

There are many counts of this clonotype. The chain combines TRBV4-3 with TRBJ2-7; 7 bases align to TRBD1. CDR3 length equals 17 residues. The V segment lost 3 bases and the J segment 2 bases; nucleotides outside the gene matches: 13. Germline CDR1 reads LGHNA; CDR2 reads YSLEER. The CDR3 reads CASSHARTGQATYEQYV. The CDR3 coding sequence is TGCGCCAGCAGCCATGCCCGGACAGGACAGGCCACCTACGAGCAGTACGTC.

This chain uses TRBV12-3 or TRBV12-4 with TRBJ2-7; 8 nucleotides agree with TRBD1. The CDR3 contains 12 residues. J was trimmed by 2 bases and V by 8 bases; bases with no gene match: 2. DNA for the CDR3: TGTGCCAGCCGGGACAGGACCTACGAGCAGTACTTC. Translating it yields CASRDRTYEQYF.